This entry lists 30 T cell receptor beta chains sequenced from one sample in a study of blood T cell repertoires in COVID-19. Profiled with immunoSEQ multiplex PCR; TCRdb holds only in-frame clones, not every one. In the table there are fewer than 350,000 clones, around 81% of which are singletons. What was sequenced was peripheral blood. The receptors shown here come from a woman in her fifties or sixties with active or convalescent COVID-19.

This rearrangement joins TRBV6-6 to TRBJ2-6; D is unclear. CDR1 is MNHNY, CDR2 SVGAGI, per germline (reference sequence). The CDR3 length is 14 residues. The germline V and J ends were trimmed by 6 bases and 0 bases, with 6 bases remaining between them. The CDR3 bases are TGTGCCAGCAGACAGAGCTCTGGGGCCAACGTCCTGACTTTC. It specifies CASRQSSGANVLTF.

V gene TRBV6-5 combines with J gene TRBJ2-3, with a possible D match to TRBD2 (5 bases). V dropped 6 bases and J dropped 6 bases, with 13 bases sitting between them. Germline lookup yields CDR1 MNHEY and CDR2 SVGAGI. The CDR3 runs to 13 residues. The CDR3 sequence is CASSPARRDTQYF. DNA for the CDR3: TGTGCCAGCAGCCCCGCGCGGAGGGATACGCAGTATTTT.

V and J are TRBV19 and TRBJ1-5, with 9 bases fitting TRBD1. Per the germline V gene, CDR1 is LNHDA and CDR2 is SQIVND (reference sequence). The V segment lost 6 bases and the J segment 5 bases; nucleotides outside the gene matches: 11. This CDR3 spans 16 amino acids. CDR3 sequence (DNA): TGTGCCAGTAGCCTTCGGACAGGGGAGTGGGATCAGCCCCAGCATTTT. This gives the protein CASSLRTGEWDQPQHF.

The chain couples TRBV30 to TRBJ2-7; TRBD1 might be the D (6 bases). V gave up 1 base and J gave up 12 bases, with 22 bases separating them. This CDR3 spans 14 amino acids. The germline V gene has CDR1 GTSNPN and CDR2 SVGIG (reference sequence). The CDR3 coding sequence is TGTGCCTGGAGTGGCTCCATGGGTTCAGGGGATCTGTACTTC. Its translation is CAWSGSMGSGDLYF.

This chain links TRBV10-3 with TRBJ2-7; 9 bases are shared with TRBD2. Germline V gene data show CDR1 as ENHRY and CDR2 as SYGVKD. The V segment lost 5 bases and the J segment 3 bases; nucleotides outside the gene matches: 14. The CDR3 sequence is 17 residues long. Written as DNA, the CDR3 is TGTGCCATCAGTAATGTAGCGGGGGACATAAGCCGCTACGAGCAGTACTTC. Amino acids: CAISNVAGDISRYEQYF.

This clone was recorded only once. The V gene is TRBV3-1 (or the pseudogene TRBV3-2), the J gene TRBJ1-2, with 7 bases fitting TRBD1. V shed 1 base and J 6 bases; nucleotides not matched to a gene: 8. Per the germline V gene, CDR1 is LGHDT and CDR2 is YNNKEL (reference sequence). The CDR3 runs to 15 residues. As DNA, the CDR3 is TGTGCCAGCAGCCAAGCGACAGGGTGGGCAGATGGCTACACCTTC. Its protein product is CASSQATGWADGYTF.

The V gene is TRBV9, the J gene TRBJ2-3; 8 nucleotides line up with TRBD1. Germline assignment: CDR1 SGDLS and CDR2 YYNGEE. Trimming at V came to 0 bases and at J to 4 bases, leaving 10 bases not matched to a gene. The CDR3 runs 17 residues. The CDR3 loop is CASSVEAHRGVPDTQYF. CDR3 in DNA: TGTGCCAGCAGCGTAGAGGCGCACAGGGGGGTCCCAGATACGCAGTATTTT.

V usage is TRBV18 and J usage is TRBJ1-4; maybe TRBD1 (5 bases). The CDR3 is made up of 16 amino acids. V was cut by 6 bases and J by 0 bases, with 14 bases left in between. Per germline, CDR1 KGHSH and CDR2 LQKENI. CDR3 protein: CASSLDQGATNEKLFF. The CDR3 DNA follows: TGTGCCAGCTCCCTCGACCAGGGTGCAACTAATGAAAAACTGTTTTTT.

CDR3 DNA: TGTGCCAGCAGCTTAGACAGGGATCAGCCCCAGCATTTT. Protein product: CASSLDRDQPQHF. The chain employs TRBV7-3 and TRBJ1-5; 7 nucleotides align to TRBD1. J lost 5 bases, V lost 2 bases, and 0 bases had no gene match. The CDR3 runs to 13 residues. Germline CDR1 SGHTA, CDR2 FQGTGA.

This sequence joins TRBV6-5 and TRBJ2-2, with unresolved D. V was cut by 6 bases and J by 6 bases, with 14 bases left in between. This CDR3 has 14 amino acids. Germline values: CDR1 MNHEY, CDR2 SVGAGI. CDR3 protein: CASRIPSGAGELFF. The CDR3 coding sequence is TGTGCCAGCAGGATTCCCTCGGGTGCCGGGGAGCTGTTTTTT.

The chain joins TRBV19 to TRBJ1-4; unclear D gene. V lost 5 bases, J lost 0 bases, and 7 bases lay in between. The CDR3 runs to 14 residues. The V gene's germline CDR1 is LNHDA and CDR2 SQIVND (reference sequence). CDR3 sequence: CASSWQATNEKLFF. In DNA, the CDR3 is TGTGCCAGTAGTTGGCAGGCAACTAATGAAAAACTGTTTTTT.

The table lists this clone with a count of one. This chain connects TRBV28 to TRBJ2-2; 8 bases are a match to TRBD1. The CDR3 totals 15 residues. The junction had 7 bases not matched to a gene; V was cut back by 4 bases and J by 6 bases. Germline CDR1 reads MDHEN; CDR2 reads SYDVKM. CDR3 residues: CASSWSGGESGELFF. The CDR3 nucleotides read TGTGCCAGCAGTTGGTCAGGGGGCGAATCCGGGGAGCTGTTTTTT.

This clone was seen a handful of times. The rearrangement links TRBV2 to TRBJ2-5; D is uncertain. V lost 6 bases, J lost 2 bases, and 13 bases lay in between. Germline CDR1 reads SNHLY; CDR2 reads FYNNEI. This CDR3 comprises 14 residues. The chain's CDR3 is CASRVDVLQETQYF. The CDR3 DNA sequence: TGTGCCAGCAGGGTTGATGTTCTACAAGAGACCCAGTACTTC.

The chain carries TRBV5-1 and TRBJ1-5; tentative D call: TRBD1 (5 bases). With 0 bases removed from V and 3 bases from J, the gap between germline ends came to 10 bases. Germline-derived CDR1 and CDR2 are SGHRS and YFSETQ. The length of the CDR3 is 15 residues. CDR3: CASSLADSLNQPQHF. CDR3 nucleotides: TGCGCCAGCAGCTTGGCCGACAGCCTCAATCAGCCCCAGCATTTT.

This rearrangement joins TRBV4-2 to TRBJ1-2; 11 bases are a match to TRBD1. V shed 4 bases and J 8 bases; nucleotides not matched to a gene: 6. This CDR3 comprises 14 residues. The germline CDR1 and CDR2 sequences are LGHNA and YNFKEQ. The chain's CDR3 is CASSPRGQGVGYTF. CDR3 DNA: TGTGCCAGCAGCCCGAGGGGACAGGGGGTAGGCTACACCTTC.

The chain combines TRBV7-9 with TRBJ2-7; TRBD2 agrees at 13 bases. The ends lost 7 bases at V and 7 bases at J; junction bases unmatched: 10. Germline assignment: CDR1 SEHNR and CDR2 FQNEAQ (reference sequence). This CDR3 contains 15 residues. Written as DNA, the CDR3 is TGTGCCAGCACCGTCCCGGGACTAGCGGGGCTAGAGCAGTACTTC. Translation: CASTVPGLAGLEQYF.

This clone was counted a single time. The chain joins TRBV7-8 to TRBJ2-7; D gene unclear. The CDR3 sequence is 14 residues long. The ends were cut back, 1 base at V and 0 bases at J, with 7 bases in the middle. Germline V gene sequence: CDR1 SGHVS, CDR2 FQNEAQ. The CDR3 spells CASSLDRVSYEQYF. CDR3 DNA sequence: TGTGCCAGCAGCTTAGACAGAGTCTCCTACGAGCAGTACTTC.

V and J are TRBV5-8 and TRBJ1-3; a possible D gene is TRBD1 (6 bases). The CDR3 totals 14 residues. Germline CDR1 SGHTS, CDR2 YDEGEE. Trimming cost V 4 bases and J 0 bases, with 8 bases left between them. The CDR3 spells CASSRGNSGNTIYF. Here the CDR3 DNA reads TGTGCCAGCAGCAGGGGGAACTCTGGAAACACCATATATTTT.

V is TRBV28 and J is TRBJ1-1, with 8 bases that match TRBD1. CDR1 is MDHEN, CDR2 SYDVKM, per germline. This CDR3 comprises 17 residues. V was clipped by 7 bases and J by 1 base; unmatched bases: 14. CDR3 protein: CASTPTGQGAENTEAFF. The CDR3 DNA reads TGTGCCAGCACTCCCACTGGGCAGGGGGCGGAGAACACTGAAGCTTTCTTT.

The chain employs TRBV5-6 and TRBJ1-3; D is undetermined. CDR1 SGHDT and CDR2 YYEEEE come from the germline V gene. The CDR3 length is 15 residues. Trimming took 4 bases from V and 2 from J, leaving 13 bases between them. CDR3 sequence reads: CASSPTGGTGNTIYF. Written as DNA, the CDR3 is TGTGCCAGCAGCCCGACGGGAGGGACTGGAAACACCATATATTTT. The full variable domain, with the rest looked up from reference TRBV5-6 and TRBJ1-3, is DAGVTQSPTHLIKTRGQQVTLRCSPKSGHDTVSWYQQALGQGPQFIFQYYEEEERQRGNFPDRFSGHQFPNYSSELNVNALLLGDSALYLCASSPTGGTGNTIYFGEGSWLTVV.

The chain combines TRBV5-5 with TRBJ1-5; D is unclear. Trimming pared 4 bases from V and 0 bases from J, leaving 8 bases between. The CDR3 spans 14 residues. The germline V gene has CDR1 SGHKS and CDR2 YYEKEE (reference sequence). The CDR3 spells CASSHRDSNQPQHF. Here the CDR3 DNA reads TGTGCCAGCAGCCACCGGGATAGCAATCAGCCCCAGCATTTT.

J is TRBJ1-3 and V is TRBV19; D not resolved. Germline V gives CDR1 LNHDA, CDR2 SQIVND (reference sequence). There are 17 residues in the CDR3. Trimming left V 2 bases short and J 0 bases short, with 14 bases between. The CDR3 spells CASSIPGDANSGNTIYF. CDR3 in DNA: TGTGCCAGTAGTATACCCGGAGACGCGAACTCTGGAAACACCATATATTTT.

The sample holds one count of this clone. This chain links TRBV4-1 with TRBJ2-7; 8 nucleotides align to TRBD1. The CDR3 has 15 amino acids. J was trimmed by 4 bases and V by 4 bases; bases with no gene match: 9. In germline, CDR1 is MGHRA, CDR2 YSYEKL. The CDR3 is CASSPQQGVGYEQYF. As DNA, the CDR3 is TGCGCCAGCAGCCCACAACAGGGGGTTGGGTACGAGCAGTACTTC.

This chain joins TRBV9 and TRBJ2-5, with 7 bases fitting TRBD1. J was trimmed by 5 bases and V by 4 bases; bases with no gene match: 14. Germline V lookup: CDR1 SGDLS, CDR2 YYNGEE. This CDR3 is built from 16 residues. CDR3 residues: CASSTGSRGLGETQYF. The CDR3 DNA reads TGTGCCAGCAGCACCGGGTCGAGGGGGCTCGGGGAGACCCAGTACTTC.

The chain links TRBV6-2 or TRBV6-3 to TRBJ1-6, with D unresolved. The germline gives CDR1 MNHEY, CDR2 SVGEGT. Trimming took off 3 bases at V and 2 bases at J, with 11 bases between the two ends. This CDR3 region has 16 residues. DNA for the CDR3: TGTGCCAGCAGTTATAATGGGCAGGCCTATAATTCACCCCTCCACTTT. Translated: CASSYNGQAYNSPLHF.

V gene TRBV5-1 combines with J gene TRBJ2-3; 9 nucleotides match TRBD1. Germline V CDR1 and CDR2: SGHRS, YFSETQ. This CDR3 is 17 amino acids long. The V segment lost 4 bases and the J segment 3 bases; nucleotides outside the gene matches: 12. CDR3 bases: TGCGCCAGCAGCCCCCCGACAGGGGGTATTAGGACAGATACGCAGTATTTT. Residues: CASSPPTGGIRTDTQYF.

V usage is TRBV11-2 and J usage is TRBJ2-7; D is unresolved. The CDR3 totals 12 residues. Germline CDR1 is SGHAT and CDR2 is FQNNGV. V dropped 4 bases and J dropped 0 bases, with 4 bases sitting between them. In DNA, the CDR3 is TGTGCCAGCAGCTCCCTCTCCTACGAGCAGTACTTC. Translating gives CASSSLSYEQYF.

The CDR3 region has the DNA TGTGCCAGCAGCGTAGCCCCAGGACCCAGCGGGAACACTGAAGCTTTCTTT. It translates to CASSVAPGPSGNTEAFF. V usage is TRBV9 and J usage is TRBJ1-1; D is unresolved. The CDR3 is made up of 17 amino acids. Looked up from germline, CDR1 is SGDLS and CDR2 is YYNGEE. Deletions cut 0 bases from V and 1 base from J, with 16 bases between.

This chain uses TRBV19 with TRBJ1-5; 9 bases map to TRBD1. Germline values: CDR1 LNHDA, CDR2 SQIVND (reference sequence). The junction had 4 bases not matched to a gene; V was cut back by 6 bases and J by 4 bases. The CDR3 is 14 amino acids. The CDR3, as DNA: TGTGCCAGTAGGGGACAGGGAAGTAATCAGCCCCAGCATTTT. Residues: CASRGQGSNQPQHF. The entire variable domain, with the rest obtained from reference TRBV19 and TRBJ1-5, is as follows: DGGITQSPKYLFRKEGQNVTLSCEQNLNHDAMYWYRQDPGQGLRLIYYSQIVNDFQKGDIAEGYSVSREKKESFPLTVTSAQKNPTAFYLCASRGQGSNQPQHFGDGTRLSIL.

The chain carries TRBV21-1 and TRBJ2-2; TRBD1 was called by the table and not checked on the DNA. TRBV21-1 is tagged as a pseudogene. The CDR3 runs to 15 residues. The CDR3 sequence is CARMMGQVNTGELFF. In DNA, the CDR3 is TGTGCCAGGATGATGGGACAGGTGAACACCGGGGAGCTGTTTTTT.